This T cell receptor (beta chain) was captured in a study of T cell repertoires in cytomegalovirus infection. Whole-study context: Matching HLA type, along with CMV infection, was indicated by public TCR beta signatures. Overall study findings and caveats: Cumulative public TCR beta family frequency identified CMV carriers with the relevant HLA. The study found HLA-C-restricted CMV-specific TCR beta clonotypes dominating the ex vivo response.

This clonotype was seen ten or more times. Its antigen is not known. TCRdb reprocessed the reads via MiXCR and lists one record per CDR3 protein. Altogether 230,000 or so distinct CDR3 sequences are present, about a sixth being singletons, with the ten largest covering around half. The V gene lost 3 bases and the J gene lost 3 bases, with 21 bases spanning the gap. The CDR3 runs 18 residues. Germline loops: CDR1 LGHNA, CDR2 YSLEER. The TCR was taken from a human donor in good health (CMV status not recorded). Some clones in this sample may be carry-over from other donors' samples. The gene calls are TRBV4-3 and TRBJ2-1; D is unresolved. Sequenced input: CD8+ T cells from PBMCs. CDR3 in DNA: TGCGCCAGCAGCCAGTGGGTTAACGGTCCTGGGGACTACAATGAGCAGTTCTTC. This encodes CASSQWVNGPGDYNEQFF.